What follows are 10 T cell receptor beta chains derived from one specimen sequenced in a study of PD-1 blockade in classical Hodgkin lymphoma. All the patients suffered relapse after autologous stem cell transplantation, and brentuximab vedotin exposure differed. TCRdb's copy holds only in-frame clones and misses some; the assay was immunoSEQ multiplex PCR. The sample includes some 84,000 clones, around 90% of them seen just once. The specimen was peripheral blood mononuclear cells (PBMCs), collected before the second cycle of nivolumab. These receptors were obtained from a human donor with classical Hodgkin lymphoma.

The V and J genes are TRBV28 and TRBJ2-2, with 9 bases aligning to TRBD1. V shed 4 bases and J 3 bases; nucleotides not matched to a gene: 12. Germline CDR1 MDHEN, CDR2 SYDVKM. The CDR3 runs 18 residues. The CDR3 DNA reads TGTGCCAGCAGTTGGGGGTTTCTGGGACAGGGACACACCGGGGAGCTGTTTTTT. This translates into CASSWGFLGQGHTGELFF.

The gene calls are TRBV19 and TRBJ1-2, with 10 bases fitting TRBD1. CDR3 size: 14 residues. Unmatched junction bases numbered 8, after V lost 5 bases and J lost 8 bases. CDR1 is LNHDA and CDR2 is SQIVND in the germline V gene (reference sequence). The CDR3 DNA follows: TGTGCCAGTAGTCGGACAGGGGGTCTCTACGGCTACACCTTC. Translated: CASSRTGGLYGYTF. The whole variable domain, filled in from reference TRBV19 and TRBJ1-2, reads DGGITQSPKYLFRKEGQNVTLSCEQNLNHDAMYWYRQDPGQGLRLIYYSQIVNDFQKGDIAEGYSVSREKKESFPLTVTSAQKNPTAFYLCASSRTGGLYGYTFGSGTRLTVV.

This chain links TRBV7-9 with TRBJ2-7; TRBD2 aligns across 9 bases. Germline V gene data show CDR1 as SEHNR and CDR2 as FQNEAQ (reference sequence). The length of the CDR3 is 16 residues. V shed 5 bases, J shed 2 bases, and the junction held 10 bases outside the gene matches. In DNA form, the CDR3 reads TGTGCCAGCAGCCAGGAGACTAGCGGAAGGCCCTACGAGCAGTACTTC. Translation gives CASSQETSGRPYEQYF. Supplemented by reference TRBV7-9 and TRBJ2-7, the full variable domain reads DTGVSQNPRHKITKRGQNVTFRCDPISEHNRLYWYRQTLGQGPEFLTYFQNEAQLEKSRLLSDRFSAERPKGSFSTLEIQRTEQGDSAMYLCASSQETSGRPYEQYFGPGTRLTVT.

This rearrangement joins TRBV30 to TRBJ2-3; D tentatively reads TRBD1 or TRBD2 (5 bases each). Trimming cost V 5 bases and J 8 bases, with 11 bases left between them. The germline V gene encodes CDR1 GTSNPN and CDR2 SVGIG (reference sequence). This CDR3 has 11 residues. The CDR3 DNA is TGTGCCTGGGAGGTTGGGGGTACGCAGTATTTT. It specifies CAWEVGGTQYF.

This clone showed up just a few times. At one boundary the junction diverges from the germline segment, which might be a read error. J is TRBJ2-2 and V is TRBV5-1; no definite D call. Per the germline V gene, CDR1 is SGHRS and CDR2 is YFSETQ. CDR3 length: 11 amino acids. The CDR3 protein is CASKITEELFF. The CDR3 DNA reads as TGCGCCAGCAAAATCACCGAGGAGCTGTTTTTT.

CDR3 DNA: TGTGCCTGGAGCAGTTCTAGCGGGAGGTACAGGGGTGAGCAGTTCTTC. Protein product: CAWSSSSGRYRGEQFF. The chain employs TRBV30 and TRBJ2-1; 11 nucleotides line up with TRBD2. This CDR3 is 16 amino acids long. Germline-derived CDR1 and CDR2 are GTSNPN and SVGIG (reference sequence). The V segment lost 3 bases and the J segment 9 bases; nucleotides outside the gene matches: 13. Together with reference TRBV30 and TRBJ2-1, the CDR3 gives the full variable domain: SQTIHQWPATLVQPVGSPLSLECTVEGTSNPNLYWYRQAAGRGLQLLFYSVGIGQISSEVPQNLSASRPQDRQFILSSKKLLLSDSGFYLCAWSSSSGRYRGEQFFGPGTRLTVL.

The genes are TRBV5-4 and TRBJ2-1; TRBD2 aligns across 7 bases. The germline gives CDR1 SGHNT, CDR2 YYREEE (reference sequence). This CDR3 has 15 amino acids. With 2 bases clipped from V and 0 bases from J, the junction kept 2 bases outside the gene matches. The CDR3: CASSFWGGSYNEQFF. CDR3 coding DNA: TGTGCCAGCAGCTTTTGGGGGGGCTCCTACAATGAGCAGTTCTTC.

The chain recombines TRBV27 with TRBJ2-5; D is perhaps TRBD1 or TRBD2 (6 bases each). Germline V gives CDR1 MNHEY, CDR2 SMNVEV (reference sequence). Trimming left V 3 bases short and J 5 bases short, with 13 bases between. This CDR3 is built from 14 residues. The CDR3 nucleotides read TGTGCCAGCAGTTTCGGAGGGGGACTGGAGACCCAGTACTTC. It encodes CASSFGGGLETQYF.

J is TRBJ1-2 and V is TRBV18; D is ambiguous. Germline CDR1 and CDR2: KGHSH and LQKENI. V lost 2 bases and J lost 7, with 5 bases in between. CDR3 length: 11 residues. The CDR3 region is CASSPGRGYTF. The CDR3 DNA reads TGTGCCAGCTCACCAGGACGTGGCTACACCTTC.

Here the CDR3 reads CSVELWYGYTF. CDR3 bases: TGCAGCGTTGAGTTGTGGTATGGCTACACCTTC. The chain has TRBV29-1 and TRBJ1-2; no reliable D call. Trimming left V 3 bases short and J 5 bases short, with 7 bases between. The CDR3 spans 11 residues. CDR1 SQVTM and CDR2 ANQGSEA come from the germline V gene.